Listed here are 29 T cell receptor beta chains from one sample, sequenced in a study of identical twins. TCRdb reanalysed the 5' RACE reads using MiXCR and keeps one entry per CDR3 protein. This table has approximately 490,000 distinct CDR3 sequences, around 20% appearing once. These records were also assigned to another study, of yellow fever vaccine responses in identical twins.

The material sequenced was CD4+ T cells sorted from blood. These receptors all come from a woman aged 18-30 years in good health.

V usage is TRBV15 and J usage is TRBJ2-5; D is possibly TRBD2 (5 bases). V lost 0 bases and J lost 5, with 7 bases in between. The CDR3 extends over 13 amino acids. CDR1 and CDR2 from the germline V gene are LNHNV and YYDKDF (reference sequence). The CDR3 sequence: CATSRDPGETQYF. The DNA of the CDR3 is TGTGCCACCAGCAGAGACCCGGGGGAGACCCAGTACTTC.

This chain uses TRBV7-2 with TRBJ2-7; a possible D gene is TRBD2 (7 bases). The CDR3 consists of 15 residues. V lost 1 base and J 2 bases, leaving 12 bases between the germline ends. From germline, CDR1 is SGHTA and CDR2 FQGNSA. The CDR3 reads CASSLVGGVAYEQYV. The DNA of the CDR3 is TGTGCCAGCAGCTTAGTAGGGGGGGTTGCCTACGAGCAGTACGTC.

The DNA of the CDR3 is TGCGCCAGCAGCCAAGGGCTCATCCCGAGCTCCTACAATGAGCAGTTCTTC. Residues: CASSQGLIPSSYNEQFF. The chain joins TRBV4-1 to TRBJ2-1; D is unclear. The CDR3 runs 17 residues. V shed 1 base and J shed 0 bases, with 13 bases lying between them. In germline, CDR1 is MGHRA, CDR2 YSYEKL.

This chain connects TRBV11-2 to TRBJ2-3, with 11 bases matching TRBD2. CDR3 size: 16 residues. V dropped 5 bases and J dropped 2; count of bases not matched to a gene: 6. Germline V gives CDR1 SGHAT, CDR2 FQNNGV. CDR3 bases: TGTGCCAGCAGCCCCATGACTAGCGGGGCCACAGATACGCAGTATTTT. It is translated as CASSPMTSGATDTQYF.

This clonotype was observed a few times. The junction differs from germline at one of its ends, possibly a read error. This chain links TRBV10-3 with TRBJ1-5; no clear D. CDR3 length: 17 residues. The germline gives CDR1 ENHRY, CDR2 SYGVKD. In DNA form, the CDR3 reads TGTGCCAGCAGTGAGTCCGACAAGACCGTTAGCAATCAGCCCCAGCATTTT. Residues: CASSESDKTVSNQPQHF.

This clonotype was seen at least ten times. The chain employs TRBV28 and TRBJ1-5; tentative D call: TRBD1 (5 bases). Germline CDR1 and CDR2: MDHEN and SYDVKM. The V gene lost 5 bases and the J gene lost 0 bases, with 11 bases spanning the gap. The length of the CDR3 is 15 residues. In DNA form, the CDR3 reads TGTGCCAGCAGTGGCGGGGGAGATAGCAATCAGCCCCAGCATTTT. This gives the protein CASSGGGDSNQPQHF.

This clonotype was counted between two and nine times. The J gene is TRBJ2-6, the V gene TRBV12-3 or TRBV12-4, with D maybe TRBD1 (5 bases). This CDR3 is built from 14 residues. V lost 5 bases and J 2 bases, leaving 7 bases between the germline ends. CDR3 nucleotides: TGTGCCAGCAGTCCCAGGGCTGGGGCCAACGTCCTGACTTTC. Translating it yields CASSPRAGANVLTF.

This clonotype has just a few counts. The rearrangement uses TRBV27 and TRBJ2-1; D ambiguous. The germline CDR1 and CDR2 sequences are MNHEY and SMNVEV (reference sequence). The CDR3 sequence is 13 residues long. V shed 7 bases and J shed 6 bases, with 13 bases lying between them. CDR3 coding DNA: TGTGCCAGCACCACCCGGCGAGGCAATGAGCAGTTCTTC. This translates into CASTTRRGNEQFF.

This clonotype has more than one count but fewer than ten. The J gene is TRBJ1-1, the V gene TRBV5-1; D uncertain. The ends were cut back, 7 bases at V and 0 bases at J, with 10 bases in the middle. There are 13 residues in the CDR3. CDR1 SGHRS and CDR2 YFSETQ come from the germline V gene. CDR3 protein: CASGKDMNTEAFF. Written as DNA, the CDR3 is TGCGCCAGCGGAAAAGACATGAACACTGAAGCTTTCTTT.

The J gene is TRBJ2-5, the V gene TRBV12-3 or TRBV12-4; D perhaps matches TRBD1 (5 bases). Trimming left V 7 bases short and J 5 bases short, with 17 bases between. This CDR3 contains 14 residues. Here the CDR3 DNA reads TGTGCCAGCACCCCGGACGGTTCAGGGGAGACCCAGTACTTC. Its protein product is CASTPDGSGETQYF.

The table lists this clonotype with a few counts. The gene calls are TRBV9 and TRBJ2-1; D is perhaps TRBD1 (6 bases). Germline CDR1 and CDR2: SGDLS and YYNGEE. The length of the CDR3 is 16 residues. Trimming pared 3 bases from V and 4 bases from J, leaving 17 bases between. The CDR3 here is CASSALSQGPYNEQFF. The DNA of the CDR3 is TGTGCCAGCAGCGCCCTATCCCAGGGGCCTTACAATGAGCAGTTCTTC.

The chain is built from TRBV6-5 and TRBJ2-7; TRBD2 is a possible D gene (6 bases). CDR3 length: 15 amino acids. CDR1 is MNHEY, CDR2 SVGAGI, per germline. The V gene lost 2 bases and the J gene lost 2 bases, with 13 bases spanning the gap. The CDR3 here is CASSYDPGTAYEQYF. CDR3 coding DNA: TGTGCCAGCAGTTACGATCCGGGGACTGCCTACGAGCAGTACTTC.

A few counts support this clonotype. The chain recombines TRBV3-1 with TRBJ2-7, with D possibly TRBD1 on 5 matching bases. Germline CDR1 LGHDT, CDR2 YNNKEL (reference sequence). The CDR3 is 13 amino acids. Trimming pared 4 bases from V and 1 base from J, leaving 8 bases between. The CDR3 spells CASSRAGSYEQYV. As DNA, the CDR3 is TGTGCCAGCAGCCGCGCAGGGTCCTACGAGCAGTACGTC.

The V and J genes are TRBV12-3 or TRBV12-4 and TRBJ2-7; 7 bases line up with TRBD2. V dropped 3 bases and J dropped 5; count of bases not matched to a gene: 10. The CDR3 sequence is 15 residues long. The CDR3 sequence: CASSFGGRAFNEQYF. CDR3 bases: TGTGCCAGCAGTTTTGGGGGGAGGGCATTCAACGAGCAGTACTTC.

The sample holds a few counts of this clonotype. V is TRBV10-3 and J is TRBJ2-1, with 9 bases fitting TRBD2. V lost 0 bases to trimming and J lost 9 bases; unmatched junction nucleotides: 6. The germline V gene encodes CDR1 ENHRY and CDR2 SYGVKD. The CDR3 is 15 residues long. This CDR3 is CAISESSREGGEQFF. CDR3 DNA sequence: TGTGCCATCAGTGAGTCGTCGCGGGAGGGCGGTGAGCAGTTCTTC.

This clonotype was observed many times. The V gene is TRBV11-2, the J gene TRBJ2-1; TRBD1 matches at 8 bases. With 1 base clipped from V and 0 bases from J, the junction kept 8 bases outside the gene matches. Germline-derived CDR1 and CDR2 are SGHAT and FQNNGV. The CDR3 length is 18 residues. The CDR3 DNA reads TGTGCCAGCAGCTTAGGCGGACAGGGCCAATACTCCTACAATGAGCAGTTCTTC. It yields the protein CASSLGGQGQYSYNEQFF.

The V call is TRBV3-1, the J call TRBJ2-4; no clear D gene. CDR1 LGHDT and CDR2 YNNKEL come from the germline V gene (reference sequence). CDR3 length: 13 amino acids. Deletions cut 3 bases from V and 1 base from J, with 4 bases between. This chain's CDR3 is CASSQVAKNIQYF. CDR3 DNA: TGTGCCAGCAGCCAGGTGGCCAAAAACATTCAGTACTTC.

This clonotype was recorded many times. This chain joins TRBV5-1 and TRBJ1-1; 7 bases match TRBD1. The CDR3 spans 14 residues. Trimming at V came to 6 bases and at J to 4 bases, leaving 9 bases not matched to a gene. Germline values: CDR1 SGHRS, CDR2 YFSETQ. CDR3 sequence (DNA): TGCGCCAGCACCCCAGGGACAGAAAGCACTGAAGCTTTCTTT. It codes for CASTPGTESTEAFF. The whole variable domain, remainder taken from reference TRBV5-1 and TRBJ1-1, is KAGVTQTPRYLIKTRGQQVTLSCSPISGHRSVSWYQQTPGQGLQFLFEYFSETQRNKGNFPGRFSGRQFSNSRSEMNVSTLELGDSALYLCASTPGTESTEAFFGQGTRLTVV.

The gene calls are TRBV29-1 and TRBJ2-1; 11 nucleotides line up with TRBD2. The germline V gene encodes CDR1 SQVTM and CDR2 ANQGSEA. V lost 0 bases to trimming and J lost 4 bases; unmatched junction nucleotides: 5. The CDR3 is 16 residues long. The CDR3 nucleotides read TGCAGCGTTGAAGACCCGGCTAGCGGGAGGTACAATGAGCAGTTCTTC. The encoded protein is CSVEDPASGRYNEQFF.

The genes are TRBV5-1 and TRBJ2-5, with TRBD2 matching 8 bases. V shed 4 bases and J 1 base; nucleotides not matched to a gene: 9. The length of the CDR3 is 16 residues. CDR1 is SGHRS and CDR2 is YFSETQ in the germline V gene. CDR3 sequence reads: CASSRASAGGQETQYF. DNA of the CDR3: TGCGCCAGCAGCCGTGCTTCGGCGGGGGGCCAAGAGACCCAGTACTTC.

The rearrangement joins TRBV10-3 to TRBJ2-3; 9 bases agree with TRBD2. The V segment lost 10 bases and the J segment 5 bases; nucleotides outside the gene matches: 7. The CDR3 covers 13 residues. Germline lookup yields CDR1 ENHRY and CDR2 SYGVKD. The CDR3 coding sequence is TGTGCCACGTCGTATAGCGGGAGAGATACGCAGTATTTT. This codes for CATSYSGRDTQYF.

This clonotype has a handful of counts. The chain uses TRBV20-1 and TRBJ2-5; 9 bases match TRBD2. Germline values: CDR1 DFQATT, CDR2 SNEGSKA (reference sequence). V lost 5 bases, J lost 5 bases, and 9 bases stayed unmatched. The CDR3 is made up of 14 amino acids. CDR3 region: CSAGRREGQETQYF. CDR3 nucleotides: TGCAGTGCTGGCCGGCGGGAGGGCCAGGAGACCCAGTACTTC.

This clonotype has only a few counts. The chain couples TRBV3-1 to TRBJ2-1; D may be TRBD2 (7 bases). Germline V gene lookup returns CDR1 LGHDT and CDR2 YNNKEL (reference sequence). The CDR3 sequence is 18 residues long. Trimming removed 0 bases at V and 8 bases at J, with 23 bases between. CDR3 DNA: TGTGCCAGCAGCCAAGATGAGGGGGGGGCTGGCGCTTTGGATGAGCAGTTCTTC. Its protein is CASSQDEGGAGALDEQFF.

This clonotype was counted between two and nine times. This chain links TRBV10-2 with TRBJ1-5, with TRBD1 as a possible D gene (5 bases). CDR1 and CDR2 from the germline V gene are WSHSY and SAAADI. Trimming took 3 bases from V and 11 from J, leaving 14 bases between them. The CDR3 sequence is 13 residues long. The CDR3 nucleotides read TGCGCCAGCAGTGAAAGAGAGGGGACGGCCCAGCATTTT. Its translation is CASSEREGTAQHF.

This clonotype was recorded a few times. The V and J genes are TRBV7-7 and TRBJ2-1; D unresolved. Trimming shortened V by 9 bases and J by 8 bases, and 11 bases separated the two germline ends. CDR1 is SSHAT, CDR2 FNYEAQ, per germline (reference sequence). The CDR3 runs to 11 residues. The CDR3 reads CASGNFDEQFF. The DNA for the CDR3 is TGTGCCAGTGGCAATTTCGATGAGCAGTTCTTC.

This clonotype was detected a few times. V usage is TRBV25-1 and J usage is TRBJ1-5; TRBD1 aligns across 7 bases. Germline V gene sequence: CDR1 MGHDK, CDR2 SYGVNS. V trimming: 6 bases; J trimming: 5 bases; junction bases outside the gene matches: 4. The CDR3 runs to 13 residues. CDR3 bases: TGTGCCAGCAGACAGGGGTTGGATCAGCCCCAGCATTTT. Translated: CASRQGLDQPQHF. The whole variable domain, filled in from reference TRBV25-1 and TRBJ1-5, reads EADIYQTPRYLVIGTGKKITLECSQTMGHDKMYWYQQDPGMELHLIHYSYGVNSTEKGDLSSESTVSRIRTEHFPLTLESARPSHTSQYLCASRQGLDQPQHFGDGTRLSIL.

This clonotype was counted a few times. In DNA, the CDR3 is TGTGCCAGCAGCAATGAGGACCGAAAGGGCTACGAGCAGTACGTC. Residues: CASSNEDRKGYEQYV. The chain recombines TRBV21-1 with TRBJ2-7. TRBV21-1 is an annotated pseudogene. This CDR3 spans 15 amino acids.

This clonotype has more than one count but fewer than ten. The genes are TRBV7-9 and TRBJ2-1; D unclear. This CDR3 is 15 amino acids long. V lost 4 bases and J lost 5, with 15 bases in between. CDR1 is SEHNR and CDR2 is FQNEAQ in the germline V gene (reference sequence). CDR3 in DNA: TGTGCCAGCAGCTCCCCGGGCCGATTAAACAATGAGCAGTTCTTC. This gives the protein CASSSPGRLNNEQFF.

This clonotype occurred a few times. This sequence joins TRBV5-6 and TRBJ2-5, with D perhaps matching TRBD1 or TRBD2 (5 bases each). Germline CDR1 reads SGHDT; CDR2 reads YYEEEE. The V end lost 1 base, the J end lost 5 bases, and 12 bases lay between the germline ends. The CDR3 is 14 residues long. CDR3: CASSLRGVGETQYF. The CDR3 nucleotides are TGTGCCAGCAGCTTGCGAGGGGTGGGTGAGACCCAGTACTTC. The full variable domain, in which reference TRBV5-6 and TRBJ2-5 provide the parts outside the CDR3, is DAGVTQSPTHLIKTRGQQVTLRCSPKSGHDTVSWYQQALGQGPQFIFQYYEEEERQRGNFPDRFSGHQFPNYSSELNVNALLLGDSALYLCASSLRGVGETQYFGPGTRLLVL.